This T cell receptor (beta chain) was captured by sequencing in a study of shared clonotypes between healthy human individuals. The assay was immunoSEQ multiplex PCR, and TCRdb's table has in-frame clones only and misses some. The sample contains about 120,000 clones, about 63% of which appear only once. The germline V gene has CDR1 MNHNS and CDR2 SASEGT. The length of the CDR3 is 16 residues. The junction had 7 bases not matched to a gene; V was cut back by 4 bases and J by 0 bases. This clone was recorded at least ten times. The sample comprised memory CD8+ T cells sorted from blood. Subset reported: CD45RO+ cells pooled with CCR7-negative TemRA cells. V is TRBV6-1 and J is TRBJ2-7; 9 bases map to TRBD2. The sequence came from a woman in her twenties or thirties in good health. In nucleotides, the CDR3 is TGTGCCAGCAGTGCGACTAGCGGAGACAGCTCCTACGAGCAGTACTTC. Translation: CASSATSGDSSYEQYF.